The entry below describes one T cell receptor beta chain. Antigen: not known. Sequencing used immunoSEQ multiplex PCR; TCRdb keeps in-frame clones, though not all of them. This sample has about 110,000 clones, with about 88% found just once. This entry comes from a study of T cell responses to AZD1222 COVID-19 vaccine. Per germline, CDR1 ENHRY and CDR2 SYGVKD. This CDR3 has 16 residues. V was clipped by 8 bases and J by 8 bases; unmatched bases: 17. Study-wide results and limits: Nearly half of spike-specific TCRs reportedly go after variant regions that carry no mutations.

This specimen was peripheral blood, taken on day 0 of AZD1222 vaccination. The V and J genes are TRBV10-3 and TRBJ1-2; 10 nucleotides match TRBD1. This sequence originates from an adult in good health. This CDR3 reads CAIFQDRGTEIGGYTF. The DNA for the CDR3 is TGTGCCATCTTTCAGGACAGGGGGACTGAGATTGGAGGCTACACCTTC.